What follows are 2 T cell receptor beta chains derived from one specimen sequenced in a study of T cell responses to AZD1222 COVID-19 vaccine. The protocol was immunoSEQ multiplex PCR, while the TCRdb copy is restricted to in-frame clones and leaves out a portion. The sample consists of 120,000 or so clones, about 90% of them appearing once. Sequenced here: peripheral blood, sampled on day 0 of AZD1222 vaccination. The source is an adult in good health.

This clone was recorded a few times. V and J are TRBV6-5 and TRBJ1-1; D ambiguous. V was pared by 5 bases and J by 5 bases, with 9 bases between. Germline lookup yields CDR1 MNHEY and CDR2 SVGAGI. The CDR3 runs 12 residues. CDR3 in amino acids: CASSRGWTEAFF. In DNA, the CDR3 is TGTGCCAGCAGTCGTGGGTGGACTGAAGCTTTCTTT.

The chain has TRBV6-5 and TRBJ2-1; D not certain. Trimming shortened V by 6 bases and J by 7 bases, and 7 bases separated the two germline ends. The V gene's germline CDR1 is MNHEY and CDR2 SVGAGI. This CDR3 comprises 11 residues. The CDR3 protein is CASRGENEQFF. The CDR3 DNA sequence: TGTGCCAGCAGAGGTGAGAATGAGCAGTTCTTC.